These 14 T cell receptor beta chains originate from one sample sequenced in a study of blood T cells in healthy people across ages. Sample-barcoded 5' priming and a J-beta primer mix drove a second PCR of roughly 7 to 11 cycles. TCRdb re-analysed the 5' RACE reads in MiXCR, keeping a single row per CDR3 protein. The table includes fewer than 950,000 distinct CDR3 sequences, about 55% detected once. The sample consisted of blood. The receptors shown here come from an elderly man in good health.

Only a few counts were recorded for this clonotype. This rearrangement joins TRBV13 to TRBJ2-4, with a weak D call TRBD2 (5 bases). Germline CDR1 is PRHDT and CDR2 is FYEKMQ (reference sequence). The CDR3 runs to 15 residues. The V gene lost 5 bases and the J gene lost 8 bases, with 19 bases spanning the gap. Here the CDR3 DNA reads TGTGCCAGCAGCCCCCCCCGAGGGCCCCGGGACATTCAGTACTTC. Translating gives CASSPPRGPRDIQYF.

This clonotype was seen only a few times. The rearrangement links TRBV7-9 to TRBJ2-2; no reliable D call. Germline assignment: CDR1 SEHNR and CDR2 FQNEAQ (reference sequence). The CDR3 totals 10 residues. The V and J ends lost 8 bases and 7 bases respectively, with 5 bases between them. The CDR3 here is CASAVGELFF. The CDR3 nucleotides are TGTGCCAGCGCGGTCGGGGAGCTGTTTTTT.

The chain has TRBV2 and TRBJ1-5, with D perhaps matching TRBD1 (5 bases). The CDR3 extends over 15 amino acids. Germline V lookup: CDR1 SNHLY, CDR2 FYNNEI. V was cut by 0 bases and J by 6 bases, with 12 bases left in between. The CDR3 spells CASSEASAGGQPQHF. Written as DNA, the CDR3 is TGTGCCAGCAGTGAAGCGTCGGCGGGGGGTCAGCCCCAGCATTTT.

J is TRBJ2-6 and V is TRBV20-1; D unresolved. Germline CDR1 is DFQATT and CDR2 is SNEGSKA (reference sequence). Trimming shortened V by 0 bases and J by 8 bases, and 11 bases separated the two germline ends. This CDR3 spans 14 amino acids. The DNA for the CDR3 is TGCAGTGCTAGAGATGCGCAAACACCCAACGTCCTGACTTTC. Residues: CSARDAQTPNVLTF.

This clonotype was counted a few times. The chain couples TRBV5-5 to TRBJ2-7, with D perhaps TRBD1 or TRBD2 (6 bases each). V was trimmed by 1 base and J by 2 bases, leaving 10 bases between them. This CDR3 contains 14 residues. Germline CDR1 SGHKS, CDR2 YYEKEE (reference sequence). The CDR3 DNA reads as TGTGCCAGCAGCTTGTTGGGGGGCCCCTACGAGCAGTACTTC. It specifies CASSLLGGPYEQYF.

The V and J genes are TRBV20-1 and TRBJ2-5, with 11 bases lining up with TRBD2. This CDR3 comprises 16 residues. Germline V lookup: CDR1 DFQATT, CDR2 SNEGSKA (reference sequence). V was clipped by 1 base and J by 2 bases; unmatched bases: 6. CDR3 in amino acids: CSARGWTSGLQETQYF. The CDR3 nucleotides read TGCAGTGCTAGAGGTTGGACTAGCGGGCTACAAGAGACCCAGTACTTC.

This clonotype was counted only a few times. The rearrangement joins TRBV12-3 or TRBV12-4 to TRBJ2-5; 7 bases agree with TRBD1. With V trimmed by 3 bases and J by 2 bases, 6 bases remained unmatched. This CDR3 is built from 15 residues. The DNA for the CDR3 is TGTGCCAGCAGTTTGGGTCAGGGGGTTCAAGAGACCCAGTACTTC. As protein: CASSLGQGVQETQYF.

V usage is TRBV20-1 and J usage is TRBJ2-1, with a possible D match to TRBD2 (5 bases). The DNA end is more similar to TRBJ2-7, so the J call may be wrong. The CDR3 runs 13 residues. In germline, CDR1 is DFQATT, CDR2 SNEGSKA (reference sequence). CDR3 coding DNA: TGCAGTGCTACAGCGGATCCAACCTACGAGCAGTACTTC. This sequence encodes CSATADPTYEQYF.

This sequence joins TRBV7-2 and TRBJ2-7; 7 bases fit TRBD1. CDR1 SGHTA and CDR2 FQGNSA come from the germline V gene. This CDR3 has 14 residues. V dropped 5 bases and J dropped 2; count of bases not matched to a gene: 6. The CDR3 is CASSRSTGPYEQYF. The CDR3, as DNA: TGTGCCAGCAGCCGGTCGACAGGGCCCTACGAGCAGTACTTC.

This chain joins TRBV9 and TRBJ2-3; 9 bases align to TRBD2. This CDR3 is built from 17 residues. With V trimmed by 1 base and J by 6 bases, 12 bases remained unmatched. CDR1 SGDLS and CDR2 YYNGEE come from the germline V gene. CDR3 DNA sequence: TGTGCCAGCAGCGTATTGGTTAGCGGGGGCATTCAGGATACGCAGTATTTT. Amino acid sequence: CASSVLVSGGIQDTQYF.

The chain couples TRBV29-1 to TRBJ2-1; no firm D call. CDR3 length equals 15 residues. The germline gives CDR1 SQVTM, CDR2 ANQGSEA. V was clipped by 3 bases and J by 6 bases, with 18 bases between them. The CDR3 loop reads CSVERWPGSGNEQFF. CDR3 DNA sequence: TGCAGCGTTGAGCGGTGGCCTGGGTCCGGCAATGAGCAGTTCTTC.

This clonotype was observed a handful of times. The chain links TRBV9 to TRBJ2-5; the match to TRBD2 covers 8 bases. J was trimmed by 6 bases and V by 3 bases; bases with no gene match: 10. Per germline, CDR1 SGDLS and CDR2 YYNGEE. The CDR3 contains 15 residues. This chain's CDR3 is CASSATAGVGQTQYF. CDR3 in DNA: TGTGCCAGCAGCGCGACAGCGGGAGTAGGGCAGACCCAGTACTTC.

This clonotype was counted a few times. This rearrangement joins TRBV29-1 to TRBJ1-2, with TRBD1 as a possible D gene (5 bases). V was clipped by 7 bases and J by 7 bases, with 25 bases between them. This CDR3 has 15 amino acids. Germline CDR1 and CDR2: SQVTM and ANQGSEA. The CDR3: CSGPGAGSLMGGYTF. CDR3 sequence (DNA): TGCAGCGGCCCTGGGGCAGGCTCCCTAATGGGTGGCTACACCTTC.

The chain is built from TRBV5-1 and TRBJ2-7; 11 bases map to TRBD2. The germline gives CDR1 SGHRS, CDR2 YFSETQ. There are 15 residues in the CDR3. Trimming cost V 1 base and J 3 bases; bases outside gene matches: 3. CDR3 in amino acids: CASSLTSGSFYEQYF. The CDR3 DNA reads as TGCGCCAGCAGCTTGACTAGCGGGAGTTTCTACGAGCAGTACTTC. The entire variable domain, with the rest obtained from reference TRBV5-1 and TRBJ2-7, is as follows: KAGVTQTPRYLIKTRGQQVTLSCSPISGHRSVSWYQQTPGQGLQFLFEYFSETQRNKGNFPGRFSGRQFSNSRSEMNVSTLELGDSALYLCASSLTSGSFYEQYFGPGTRLTVT.